Below are 15 T cell receptor beta chains sequenced from a single sample in a study of T cell changes during pregnancy in multiple sclerosis. The method was immunoSEQ multiplex PCR; TCRdb's version includes in-frame clones alone and lacks a portion of them. The sample shows 55,000 to 85,000 clones, about nine tenths of them seen only once. Sequencing was performed on CD4+ T cells from peripheral blood mononuclear cells, taken after pregnancy. Every receptor here comes from a female donor with multiple sclerosis, enrolled in a pregnancy study.

The genes are TRBV6-5 and TRBJ1-6; D not resolved. V gave up 6 bases and J gave up 7 bases, with 16 bases separating them. The germline CDR1 and CDR2 sequences are MNHEY and SVGAGI. The CDR3 length is 15 residues. The CDR3: CASSPLEGRNSPLHF. The DNA of the CDR3 is TGTGCCAGCAGCCCTCTCGAGGGAAGGAATTCACCCCTCCACTTT.

V and J are TRBV5-8 and TRBJ2-7; 11 bases are a match to TRBD1. CDR1 and CDR2 (germline): SGHTS, YDEGEE. The trim removed 4 bases at V and 3 bases at J, leaving 6 bases unmatched. There are 15 residues in the CDR3. The CDR3 spells CASSVGQGEIYEQYF. The CDR3 coding sequence is TGTGCCAGCAGCGTGGGACAGGGGGAGATCTACGAGCAGTACTTC.

This chain links TRBV5-1 with TRBJ1-1; 9 bases map to TRBD1. CDR1 is SGHRS and CDR2 is YFSETQ in the germline V gene. The CDR3 covers 14 residues. V lost 4 bases to trimming and J lost 3 bases; unmatched junction nucleotides: 4. The CDR3 spells CASSPGTGYTEAFF. The CDR3 DNA is TGCGCCAGCAGCCCCGGGACAGGGTACACTGAAGCTTTCTTT.

The chain recombines TRBV7-2 with TRBJ2-5, with 12 bases that match TRBD2. This CDR3 spans 17 amino acids. Losses at the gene ends were 1 base for V and 1 base for J; bases not matched to a gene: 4. In germline, CDR1 is SGHTA, CDR2 FQGNSA. The CDR3 nucleotides read TGTGCCAGCAGCTTAGGTCCACTAGCGGGGGGCCAAGAGACCCAGTACTTC. Translation gives CASSLGPLAGGQETQYF.

This rearrangement joins TRBV5-1 to TRBJ1-3; weak D call: TRBD1 (6 bases). With 3 bases removed from V and 2 bases from J, the gap between germline ends came to 12 bases. CDR1 SGHRS and CDR2 YFSETQ come from the germline V gene. This CDR3 has 15 residues. The CDR3 loop reads CASSSGQLTGNTIYF. The DNA of the CDR3 is TGCGCCAGCAGCTCCGGACAGCTTACTGGAAACACCATATATTTT. Combining the CDR3 with reference TRBV5-1 and TRBJ1-3 gives the whole variable domain KAGVTQTPRYLIKTRGQQVTLSCSPISGHRSVSWYQQTPGQGLQFLFEYFSETQRNKGNFPGRFSGRQFSNSRSEMNVSTLELGDSALYLCASSSGQLTGNTIYFGEGSWLTVV.

This rearrangement joins TRBV19 to TRBJ1-4; D not resolved. The CDR3 has 14 amino acids. Germline values: CDR1 LNHDA, CDR2 SQIVND (reference sequence). The V end lost 6 bases, the J end lost 6 bases, and 14 bases lay between the germline ends. In DNA form, the CDR3 reads TGTGCCAGTAGGATAAAGGGAGATGATGAAAAACTGTTTTTT. Amino acids: CASRIKGDDEKLFF. The variable domain in full, with the rest retrieved from reference TRBV19 and TRBJ1-4, is DGGITQSPKYLFRKEGQNVTLSCEQNLNHDAMYWYRQDPGQGLRLIYYSQIVNDFQKGDIAEGYSVSREKKESFPLTVTSAQKNPTAFYLCASRIKGDDEKLFFGSGTQLSVL.

The chain has TRBV30 and TRBJ2-7; 8 bases fit TRBD2. The germline gives CDR1 GTSNPN, CDR2 SVGIG (reference sequence). V lost 4 bases, J lost 4 bases, and 6 bases stayed unmatched. This CDR3 region has 13 residues. In DNA, the CDR3 is TGTGCCTGGATCGGGGGGGCGGCGTACGAGCAGTACTTC. Protein sequence: CAWIGGAAYEQYF.

The V call is TRBV2, the J call TRBJ1-1; D remains ambiguous. V lost 7 bases and J lost 0, with 9 bases in between. CDR1 is SNHLY, CDR2 FYNNEI, per germline. This CDR3 has 13 amino acids. CDR3 DNA sequence: TGTGCCAGCAACAGAGGGATGAACACTGAAGCTTTCTTT. Its translation is CASNRGMNTEAFF.

The chain links TRBV1 to TRBJ2-1; TRBD2 reflects the table's D call only, with no check against the DNA. TRBV1 is labeled a pseudogene. This CDR3 has 16 amino acids. Here the CDR3 reads CTNRTSGRRPYNEQFF. The CDR3 DNA reads as TGCACCAACCGGACTAGCGGGAGGAGGCCCTACAATGAGCAGTTCTTC.

J is TRBJ1-4 and V is TRBV30, with D perhaps TRBD1 (5 bases). Germline values: CDR1 GTSNPN, CDR2 SVGIG (reference sequence). The CDR3 has 14 residues. Trimming took 1 base from V and 9 from J, leaving 15 bases between them. DNA for the CDR3: TGTGCCTGGAGTGCCGGAGCGCGGACACAAAAACTGTTTTTT. Translated, it gives CAWSAGARTQKLFF.

The chain carries TRBV18 and TRBJ1-2; 7 bases are a match to TRBD1. Germline V CDR1 and CDR2: KGHSH, LQKENI. CDR3 length: 18 amino acids. V shed 2 bases and J 2 bases; nucleotides not matched to a gene: 14. The DNA for the CDR3 is TGTGCCAGCTCACCAATAAGGGGGACAGAACATATCAACTATGGCTACACCTTC. This gives the protein CASSPIRGTEHINYGYTF.

The genes are TRBV27 and TRBJ2-7; TRBD2 is a possible D gene (5 bases). This CDR3 has 12 amino acids. The V and J ends lost 3 bases and 3 bases respectively, with 6 bases between them. Germline V gives CDR1 MNHEY, CDR2 SMNVEV (reference sequence). CDR3 coding DNA: TGTGCCAGCAGTTTTCGGGGCTACGAGCAGTACTTC. It is translated as CASSFRGYEQYF.

On this clone: One end of the junction fails to match germline, which may point to a read error. The chain has TRBV11-3 and TRBJ2-1; D remains ambiguous. The CDR3 spans 14 residues. Germline lookup yields CDR1 SGHNT and CDR2 YENEEA. This chain's CDR3 is CASSLGPFDNEQFF. The CDR3 DNA follows: TGTGCCAGCAGTTTAGGGCCCTTTGACAATGAGCAGTTCTTC.

J is TRBJ1-1 and V is TRBV6-5; D is ambiguous. The V gene lost 2 bases and the J gene lost 9 bases, with 7 bases spanning the gap. The length of the CDR3 is 11 residues. Germline V gene data show CDR1 as MNHEY and CDR2 as SVGAGI. Here the CDR3 reads CASSYGRKAFF. CDR3 DNA: TGTGCCAGCAGTTACGGGAGAAAAGCTTTCTTT.

The chain employs TRBV29-1 and TRBJ1-1; D is unclear. The germline V and J ends were trimmed by 6 bases and 0 bases, with 8 bases remaining between them. The germline CDR1 and CDR2 sequences are SQVTM and ANQGSEA. The CDR3 loop spans 12 amino acids. The CDR3 spells CSVEPMNTEAFF. The CDR3 coding sequence is TGCAGCGTGGAACCCATGAACACTGAAGCTTTCTTT.